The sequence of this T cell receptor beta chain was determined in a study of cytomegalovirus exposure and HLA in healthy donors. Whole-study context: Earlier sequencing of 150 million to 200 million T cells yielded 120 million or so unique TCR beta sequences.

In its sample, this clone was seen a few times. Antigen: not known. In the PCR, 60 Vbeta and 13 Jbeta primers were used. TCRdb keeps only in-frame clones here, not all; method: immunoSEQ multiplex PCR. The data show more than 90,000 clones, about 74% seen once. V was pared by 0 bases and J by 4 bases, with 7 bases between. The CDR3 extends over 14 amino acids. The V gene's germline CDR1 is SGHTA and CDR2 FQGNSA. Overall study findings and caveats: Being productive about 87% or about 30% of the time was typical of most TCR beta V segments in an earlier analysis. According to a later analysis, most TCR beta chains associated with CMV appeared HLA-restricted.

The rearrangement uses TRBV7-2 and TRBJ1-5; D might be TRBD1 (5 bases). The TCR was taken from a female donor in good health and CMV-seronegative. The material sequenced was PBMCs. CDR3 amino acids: CASSLASGNQPQHF. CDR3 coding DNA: TGTGCCAGCAGCTTAGCGTCAGGGAATCAGCCCCAGCATTTT. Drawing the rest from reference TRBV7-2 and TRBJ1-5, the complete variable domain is GAGVSQSPSNKVTEKGKDVELRCDPISGHTALYWYRQSLGQGLEFLIYFQGNSAPDKSGLPSDRFSAERTGGSVSTLTIQRTQQEDSAVYLCASSLASGNQPQHFGDGTRLSIL.